This T cell receptor (beta chain) derives from a study of cytomegalovirus exposure and HLA in healthy donors (dated by TCRdb to about 2017). Regarding the research as a whole: An earlier analysis of about 530 of the donors reported 276 Gb of sequence data and about 120 million unique TCR beta sequences obtained from approximately 180 million T cells. All discovery cohort repertoires had been generated on a single sequencing platform. Donor age, sex, ethnicity and CMV serostatus were compiled alongside the repertoire data. The study combined high-throughput TCR immunosequencing, statistical association of individual TCRs with disease status, and machine learning to predict cytomegalovirus infection status. Among about 400 genotyped donors of the cohort, an average of about 240,000 unique TCR beta nucleotide sequences was sequenced per donor, of which about 18% were non-productive. The aim of the study was to test whether cataloging public T cell receptors could identify signatures of past pathogen exposure. Rather than using new phenotypic data, the later analysis identified candidate immune exposures from TCR beta sequences and from how often those sequences occurred across donors. Class I and class II HLA loci were covered by the typing at four-digit resolution. Of the approximately 400 genotyped donors, 65% to 90% were placed in the genetic ancestry cluster associated with self-reported Caucasian donors. An early release that covered approximately 600 HLA-typed donors contained approximately 300 gigabases of sequencing data and roughly 84 million unique TCR sequences. About 5 DR-DQ haplotypes were handled as single units for association and clustering, since linkage in the cohort was strong. A later analysis re-examined previously published TCR beta repertoires from hundreds of donors and added high-resolution HLA genotyping to investigate patterns of TCR occurrence. A later genetic analysis used genome-wide SNP genotypes for 398 of the 666 donors, treating that subset as a discovery cohort. To decide whether each TCR beta V gene segment behaved as functional or pseudogenic, an earlier analysis of some 600 of the donors relied on high-throughput TCR beta sequencing. Along with the approximately 600-subject first cohort, a separate validation cohort of over a hundred different subjects was used. Typing coverage varied by locus: roughly 620-640 donors for A, B, C, DRB1 and DQB1; 500 to 550 for DQA1; around 570 for DPA1; 450 to 480 for DPB1. Using immunosequencing, the study profiled T cell repertoires from 666 subjects and related those repertoires to cytomegalovirus serostatus.

Inclusive of the bounding cysteine and phenylalanine, the CDR3 is 13 residues long. Of all the DNA, just the CDR3 is kept, 39 bases in frame from base 1. After removal of 5 bases from V and 0 bases from J, the junction retains 0 bases not matched to a gene. In the germline V gene, CDR1 corresponds to MNHEY and CDR2 to SVGAGI. General conclusions and limits of the study: A later genetic analysis associated a missense DCLRE1C variant with V-gene and J-gene trimming of TCR beta chains, and an independent cohort replicated the association. A later analysis reported that several top co-occurrence clusters appeared linked to parvovirus B19, influenza, CMV and Epstein-Barr virus. Because some donors lacked HLA typing at each locus, the association tests relied only on the typed subset. A group of highly shared sequence variants was considered likely to be a technical artifact of the sequencing pipeline. According to a later analysis, TCR association rates differed among HLA loci, with DRB1 alleles showing the most associated TCRs and HLA-C alleles showing the fewest. In a later analysis, HLA-associated TCR beta chains showed more clonal expansion and lower generation probabilities than non-associated chains that were equally common. A later analysis found that most CMV-associated TCR beta chains appeared HLA-restricted, with HLA associations seemingly driven largely by CMV exposure. Presence/absence analyses assumed roughly uniform sequencing depth across donors, an assumption that may not hold. Linkage disequilibrium might explain the correlated functional status among segregating V segments, but an unknown experimental factor could not be ruled out. Immune exposure information for the cohort was limited to CMV serostatus. An earlier analysis of roughly 570 of the donors showed that most TCR beta V segments appeared in productive rearrangements either about 87% or about 30% of the time, which broadly matched IMGT annotations. A further reported finding was that TCR beta sequences accurately predicted the HLA-A and HLA-B alleles for most subjects in the first cohort. A later analysis associated 16,951 TCR beta sequences with specific HLA alleles at a false discovery rate of 0.05. Most TCR sequences were observed very rarely across donors, whereas some public TCRs were present in many individuals. A later genetic analysis reported fewer N-insertions in productive TCRs among donors in an Asian-associated ancestry cluster than the roughly 620-donor mean. The study listed 150 to 200 TCR beta chains as associated with cytomegalovirus. Because counts were too low, roughly 17 rarely observed V segments, including chromosome 9 orphons, were left out of the earlier analysis of a few hundred of the donors. The authors suggested that the approach could potentially be extended to other disease states and immunological phenotypes. The classifier was reported to diagnose cytomegalovirus status with high specificity and sensitivity in both the original and validation cohorts. Some IMGT-functional V segments, including TRBV6-2 and TRBV6-3, could not be told apart with the 87-base-pair reads, so those segments were excluded. In vitro tests confirmed that three of the cytomegalovirus-associated TCR beta chains recognize cytomegalovirus antigens. In this cohort, only TCR beta chains were sequenced, and detectable features were limited by the absence of alpha or paired-chain data. Assigning TCR associations to individual alleles was difficult when HLA alleles, especially DR and DQ, strongly co-occurred.

With regard to this clone: The target of this receptor is not known. The record has no base qualities; no much larger clone is one base away.

The library was generated by the immunoSEQ multiplex PCR assay. A mixture of 60 forward primers for TCR Vbeta segments and 13 reverse primers for TCR Jbeta segments was used in the multiplex PCR. Amplification of the CDR3 region of rearranged TCR beta genes was performed with a multiplex PCR assay on genomic DNA. The Illumina HiSeq System was used to sequence the amplified TCR beta libraries as 87-base-pair reads. In the original analysis: A later analysis tallied 75 million to 95 million unique TCR beta chains across the 610 or so repertoires, and around 12 million of those chains were shared by two or more donors. Raw reads were error-corrected and collapsed into unique sequences with a nearest-neighbor algorithm that merged closely related sequences to remove PCR and sequencing errors. Alignment of CDR3 sequences to IMGT reference sequences was used to assign V, D and J gene segments. For a sequence to be retained, a match of at least six nucleotides to both a V gene segment and a J gene segment was required. A rearrangement was called productive if the CDR3 had no stop codons and remained in frame with V and J, and every other rearrangement was called non-productive. CDR3 was defined by IMGT convention, running from the second conserved V-encoded cysteine to the conserved J-encoded phenylalanine. In an earlier analysis of 500 to 650 of the donors, sequences lacking an unambiguous match to a single V gene segment were excluded. An earlier analysis of 550 to 650 of the donors classified V segments as functional when productive rearrangements were above 56.7% and as segregating when the standard deviation between donors was above 5%. To diagnose cytomegalovirus status from the catalog of TCR beta chain sequences, a statistical classification framework was built. V and J gene assignment, in a later analysis, came from comparing TCR nucleotide sequences with IMGT/GENE-DB human TR gene sequences. A later analysis assigned CDR3 sequences and most-parsimonious VDJ recombination scenarios with the TCRdist pipeline. In a later analysis, every TCR beta chain was defined by the combination of its CDR3 amino acid sequence and its V-gene family, and reads without a unique V-gene family were dropped. As a way to deal with suspected cross-contamination and a sequencing artifact, a later analysis dropped roughly 620 nucleotide sequences that were highly shared and had low generation probability. In a later analysis, a clonal expansion index was calculated for each public chain from normalized within-repertoire ranks of inferred template counts. A later analysis computed generation probabilities with a VDJ recombination model fitted to out-of-frame rearrangements, and checked the results against IGoR. A later analysis scored TCR-TCR, TCR-HLA and TCR-CMV co-occurrence with hypergeometric tests, applying a repertoire-size bias correction to TCR pairs. A later analysis estimated false discovery rates by permuting HLA or CMV assignments 20 times. A later analysis grouped co-occurring TCRs with DBSCAN, adding TCRdist sequence similarity when clustering within HLA-allele-positive subsets. For co-occurrence clustering, repertoires with fewer than 30,000 or more than 120,000 public chains were excluded, along with five repertoires with anomalous nucleotide sharing. Drawn from immuneACCESS, this table holds only the in-frame rearrangements with V and J called that TCRdb kept. Clones are partly lost; checked studies trace under half to an unresolved V gene and leave the rest unexplained. The V and J calls and clone size were taken over from that table, and D and trimming were inferred from the DNA. For this sample there are 150,000 to 200,000 clones; 55% to 75% appear just once. The ten biggest clones cover 2% to 3% of the sample.

The cohort consisted of approximately 670 healthy bone marrow donors. Cohort members were all nominally healthy when sampled, although unrecorded immune exposures were likely present. Of the approximately 700 cohort members, about 280 had positive CMV serostatus and roughly 350 had negative CMV serostatus, and CMV serostatus was not recorded for the donor. Each donor provided a peripheral blood sample, and peripheral blood mononuclear cells were used for TCR beta sequencing. The Qiagen DNeasy Blood Extraction Kit was used to extract genomic DNA from the blood cell samples. Sequencing was done on a sample of PBMCs. The rearrangement combines TRBV6-5 with TRBJ1-1; 7 bases in between match TRBD1. This clonotype was obtained from a human donor in good health. CDR3 region: CASSQGVNTEAFF. The DNA sequence is given as TGTGCCAGCAGTCAGGGGGTGAACACTGAAGCTTTCTTT.